This TCR beta chain stems from a study of T cell clusters in autoimmune cytopenias. This CDR3 contains 16 residues. Germline values: CDR1 MNHNS, CDR2 SASEGT. Multiplex touch-down PCR amplified TRB using TRB-A and TRB-B pools in one tube. From its re-call of the multiplex PCR reads, TCRdb lists each CDR3 protein once, without DNA. This listing includes more than 7,000 distinct CDR3 sequences. Each sample's input was around 250 ng genomic DNA, 38,000 or so genome equivalents. This sequence originates from a human donor with an autoimmune cytopenia or autoimmune hepatitis (not recorded which). The sequencing sample was made of peripheral blood. The V gene is TRBV6-1, the J gene TRBJ1-5; the D gene TCRdb calls, TRBD1, cannot be checked with no DNA. The CDR3 here is CASRALQGYSNQPQHF.